The 9 T cell receptor beta chains presented below share a single source sample, sequenced in a study of blood T cells in healthy people across ages. Through a sample-barcoded 5' primer and a J-beta primer mix, a second PCR was run for roughly 6 to 11 cycles. TCRdb redid the calling of the 5' RACE reads with MiXCR, one entry per CDR3 protein. The sample has over 600,000 distinct CDR3 sequences; around three fifths are singletons. Source material: blood. The receptor set was obtained from a man aged 40-49 years in good health.

The rearrangement joins TRBV28 to TRBJ2-7; tentative D call: TRBD1 (5 bases). Germline V gives CDR1 MDHEN, CDR2 SYDVKM. The CDR3 loop spans 14 amino acids. Trimming took off 5 bases at V and 2 bases at J, with 13 bases between the two ends. DNA of the CDR3: TGTGCCAGCAGTAGTGTAGACAGAACCTACGAGCAGTACTTC. Translating gives CASSSVDRTYEQYF.

This chain joins TRBV24-1 and TRBJ2-5; D is uncertain. This CDR3 region has 16 residues. Trimming took off 3 bases at V and 2 bases at J, with 15 bases between the two ends. Germline loops: CDR1 KGHDR, CDR2 SFDVKD. CDR3 sequence (DNA): TGTGCCACCAGTGATCCCTCCCTCGTTCCTCAAGAGACCCAGTACTTC. This codes for CATSDPSLVPQETQYF.

V is TRBV7-7 and J is TRBJ2-5; possibly TRBD1 for D (6 bases). The DNA end lines up better with TRBJ2-7; the J call may be wrong. This CDR3 is built from 15 residues. The germline V gene has CDR1 SSHAT and CDR2 FNYEAQ (reference sequence). The CDR3 DNA is TGTGCCAGCAGCTTAGGGACAGCCGGAAACTACGAGCAGTACTTC. Translation: CASSLGTAGNYEQYF.

This clonotype was seen a few times. The chain links TRBV4-3 to TRBJ2-7; D could derive from TRBD1 or TRBD2 (5 bases each). This CDR3 has 16 amino acids. Looked up from germline, CDR1 is LGHNA and CDR2 is YSLEER. V dropped 0 bases and J dropped 10 bases, with 22 bases sitting between them. The CDR3 DNA sequence: TGCGCCAGCAGCCAAGATCCGGGGCAGGGTTACGGTACCCAGTACTTC. Protein product: CASSQDPGQGYGTQYF.

Concerning this clonotype itself: One end of the junction is discordant with germline, which a read error may explain. This CDR3 reads CASSSDTGDRQFF. DNA of the CDR3: TGTGCCAGCAGCTCAGACACAGGTGATCGGCAGTTCTTT. This chain joins TRBV11-1 and TRBJ2-1; D might be TRBD1 (5 bases). Germline loops: CDR1 SGHAT, CDR2 FQDESV (reference sequence). The CDR3 is 13 amino acids.

This clonotype was detected only a few times. The chain is built from TRBV3-1 and TRBJ2-1; D is perhaps TRBD1 (6 bases). The ends were cut back, 1 base at V and 11 bases at J, with 18 bases in the middle. Germline CDR1 reads LGHDT; CDR2 reads YNNKEL (reference sequence). The CDR3 loop spans 15 amino acids. The CDR3 protein is CASSQGPLIGQQQFF. CDR3 in DNA: TGTGCCAGCAGCCAAGGGCCTCTCATCGGACAGCAGCAGTTCTTC.

This rearrangement joins TRBV2 to TRBJ2-1; 11 bases map to TRBD2. In germline, CDR1 is SNHLY, CDR2 FYNNEI. V dropped 11 bases and J dropped 2; count of bases not matched to a gene: 8. The CDR3 totals 15 residues. As DNA, the CDR3 is TGTGCCGGCATTATACTAGCGGGGGCCTACAATGAGCAGTTCTTC. Its protein is CAGIILAGAYNEQFF.

This rearrangement joins TRBV12-3 or TRBV12-4 to TRBJ1-5; no reliable D call. The CDR3 is made up of 14 amino acids. The ends were cut back, 9 bases at V and 3 bases at J, with 15 bases in the middle. As DNA, the CDR3 is TGTGCCAGTACCCAAGGGCAGTTCAATCAGCCCCAGCATTTT. Its protein product is CASTQGQFNQPQHF.

The chain joins TRBV4-2 to TRBJ2-1; tentatively, D is TRBD2 (7 bases). There are 17 residues in the CDR3. V was shortened by 1 base and J by 6 bases, with 19 bases between the two germline ends. Germline CDR1 is LGHNA and CDR2 is YNFKEQ. Here the CDR3 DNA reads TGTGCCAGCAGCCAAGGTCCTTCGGGGGGCCCATCCAATGAGCAGTTCTTC. Translated: CASSQGPSGGPSNEQFF.